One sample yielded the 16 T cell receptor beta chains listed below, sequenced in a study of cytomegalovirus exposure and HLA in healthy donors. PCR employed 60 Vbeta and 13 Jbeta primers. The protocol was immunoSEQ multiplex PCR, while the TCRdb copy is restricted to in-frame clones and leaves out a portion. The data hold hundreds of thousands of clones, with approximately 82% observed a single time. What was sequenced was PBMCs. The receptors come from a woman aged 40-49 years in good health and CMV-seronegative.

V gene TRBV5-5 combines with J gene TRBJ1-4, with TRBD1 matching over 7 bases. Germline V lookup: CDR1 SGHKS, CDR2 YYEKEE (reference sequence). This CDR3 is built from 14 residues. V shed 3 bases and J 1 base; nucleotides not matched to a gene: 0. The CDR3 nucleotides are TGTGCCAGCAGCTACAGGGGAACTAATGAAAAACTGTTTTTT. Protein sequence: CASSYRGTNEKLFF.

J is TRBJ2-7 and V is TRBV7-9; TRBD1 matches at 8 bases. The CDR3 is 15 amino acids. The V gene end was trimmed by 5 bases and the J gene end by 2 bases; junction bases not matched to a gene: 8. From germline, CDR1 is SEHNR and CDR2 FQNEAQ (reference sequence). The CDR3 DNA is TGTGCCAGCAGCATGCGGGACAGGTCCCCCTACGAGCAGTACTTC. It encodes CASSMRDRSPYEQYF.

V gene TRBV2 combines with J gene TRBJ1-5; the match to TRBD1 covers 7 bases. J gave up 6 bases and V 4 bases, and 9 bases lay outside the gene matches. CDR1 and CDR2 (germline): SNHLY, FYNNEI. This CDR3 has 15 residues. CDR3 in amino acids: CASSGFGTVSQPQHF. In DNA form, the CDR3 reads TGTGCCAGCAGTGGCTTCGGGACAGTCAGTCAGCCCCAGCATTTT.

The chain couples TRBV20-1 to TRBJ2-3; D unresolved. Trimming pared 4 bases from V and 4 bases from J, leaving 6 bases between. The CDR3 sequence is 11 residues long. Germline V gives CDR1 DFQATT, CDR2 SNEGSKA (reference sequence). The CDR3 sequence is CSATAPDTQYF. The CDR3 DNA reads TGCAGTGCTACCGCGCCAGATACGCAGTATTTT.

This clone was detected only once. The V gene is TRBV4-3, the J gene TRBJ2-5; 10 nucleotides line up with TRBD1. This CDR3 has 16 amino acids. Per germline, CDR1 LGHNA and CDR2 YSLEER. V shed 1 base and J 1 base; nucleotides not matched to a gene: 3. In DNA, the CDR3 is TGCGCCAGCAGCCAAGGGGACAGGGGCACCCAAGAGACCCAGTACTTC. It yields the protein CASSQGDRGTQETQYF.

The V gene is TRBV5-1, the J gene TRBJ2-2, with 9 nucleotides matching TRBD1. Per the germline V gene, CDR1 is SGHRS and CDR2 is YFSETQ. The CDR3 length is 15 residues. V dropped 1 base and J dropped 4; count of bases not matched to a gene: 2. Here the CDR3 DNA reads TGCGCCAGCAGCTTGAGGGACAGGGTCACCGGGGAGCTGTTTTTT. This encodes CASSLRDRVTGELFF.

This chain connects TRBV6-5 to TRBJ2-7; the D gene is possibly TRBD2 (7 bases). Germline V gene lookup returns CDR1 MNHEY and CDR2 SVGAGI. The CDR3 is 13 residues long. The CDR3 protein is CATGGSSSYEQYF. The DNA for the CDR3 is TGTGCTACGGGGGGCTCAAGCTCCTACGAGCAGTACTTC.

This clone showed up just once. The chain links TRBV5-1 to TRBJ2-1; 8 bases are shared with TRBD2. Germline CDR1 SGHRS, CDR2 YFSETQ. The CDR3 consists of 14 residues. The trim removed 3 bases at V and 7 bases at J, leaving 6 bases unmatched. In DNA, the CDR3 is TGCGCCAGCAGCTCGGAACGGGGGGGAAATGAGCAGTTCTTC. This encodes CASSSERGGNEQFF.

J is TRBJ2-2 and V is TRBV9; the match to TRBD2 covers 8 bases. The CDR3 totals 16 residues. With 4 bases clipped from V and 2 bases from J, the junction kept 7 bases outside the gene matches. Germline assignment: CDR1 SGDLS and CDR2 YYNGEE. The CDR3 sequence is CASSSTSVRNTGELFF. In nucleotides, the CDR3 is TGTGCCAGCAGCTCGACTAGCGTAAGAAACACCGGGGAGCTGTTTTTT.

The chain joins TRBV5-6 to TRBJ2-1, with D tentatively TRBD2 (5 bases). This CDR3 contains 12 residues. V was shortened by 4 bases and J by 10 bases, with 12 bases between the two germline ends. The V gene's germline CDR1 is SGHDT and CDR2 YYEEEE. The CDR3 DNA reads as TGTGCCAGCAGCCATACCCGGAGGGAGCAGTTCTTC. This translates into CASSHTRREQFF.

The chain combines TRBV7-2 with TRBJ2-5; TRBD2 might be the D (6 bases). Trimming removed 2 bases from V and 5 bases from J, with 12 bases in between. The CDR3 is made up of 14 amino acids. Germline assignment: CDR1 SGHTA and CDR2 FQGNSA. The chain's CDR3 is CASSLQGGSETQYF. CDR3 bases: TGTGCCAGCAGCTTACAGGGAGGTTCGGAGACCCAGTACTTC.

CDR3: CASSAGTVTDTQYF. The CDR3 nucleotides are TGTGCCAGCAGTGCCGGGACAGTCACAGATACGCAGTATTTT. V usage is TRBV28 and J usage is TRBJ2-3; 7 positions agree with TRBD1. The V and J ends lost 5 bases and 2 bases, in that order; junction bases with no gene match: 4. Germline CDR1 and CDR2: MDHEN and SYDVKM. The CDR3 consists of 14 residues.

The rearrangement uses TRBV19 and TRBJ2-1, with D tentatively TRBD1 (5 bases). The CDR3 extends over 13 amino acids. In germline, CDR1 is LNHDA, CDR2 SQIVND (reference sequence). Between the trimmed V and J ends, which lost 6 bases and 10 bases, there was a span of 16 bases. The CDR3 protein is CASRGAGGPEQFF. CDR3 nucleotides: TGTGCCAGTAGAGGGGCAGGCGGACCCGAGCAGTTCTTC.

The chain employs TRBV7-2 and TRBJ2-1, with D uncertain. Per germline, CDR1 SGHTA and CDR2 FQGNSA. V was pared by 1 base and J by 3 bases, with 10 bases between. The CDR3 length is 15 residues. CDR3 nucleotide sequence: TGTGCCAGCAGCTTAGACTCCCCGAGCTACAATGAGCAGTTCTTC. Protein sequence: CASSLDSPSYNEQFF.

Concerning this clone: The same CDR3 also results from other DNA sequences found in this sample. V and J are TRBV20-1 and TRBJ1-2; possible D gene TRBD1, 5 bases. CDR1 and CDR2 (germline): DFQATT, SNEGSKA (reference sequence). V lost 5 bases and J 5 bases, leaving 9 bases between the germline ends. The CDR3 length is 11 residues. The CDR3 loop is CSARTGYGYTF. In nucleotides, the CDR3 is TGCAGTGCTCGTACAGGATATGGCTACACCTTC.

The chain employs TRBV28 and TRBJ2-2; 8 positions match TRBD2. The germline V gene encodes CDR1 MDHEN and CDR2 SYDVKM. CDR3 size: 15 residues. J was trimmed by 0 bases and V by 3 bases; bases with no gene match: 0. CDR3 protein: CASSFGGANTGELFF. In DNA, the CDR3 is TGTGCCAGCAGTTTCGGGGGGGCGAACACCGGGGAGCTGTTTTTT.